The 20 T cell receptor beta chains below all came from one sample that was sequenced in a study of cytomegalovirus exposure and HLA in healthy donors. Vbeta (60) and Jbeta (13) primers were used in the PCR. Data came from immunoSEQ multiplex PCR; TCRdb stores just in-frame clones and leaves some out. The table has roughly 100,000 clones, under 80% seen once. The sample taken for sequencing was PBMCs. The source is a woman aged 40 to 50 in good health and CMV-seropositive.

This chain connects TRBV11-2 to TRBJ2-1; D is uncertain. Trimming removed 5 bases at V and 0 bases at J, with 11 bases between. The CDR3 has 15 residues. The germline gives CDR1 SGHAT, CDR2 FQNNGV. The CDR3 loop is CASSKLGSSYNEQFF. Written as DNA, the CDR3 is TGTGCCAGCAGCAAATTGGGCAGCTCCTACAATGAGCAGTTCTTC.

This clone was observed a handful of times. The chain carries TRBV6-6 and TRBJ2-7; TRBD2 aligns across 8 bases. V dropped 7 bases and J dropped 4; count of bases not matched to a gene: 6. The germline gives CDR1 MNHNY, CDR2 SVGAGI (reference sequence). The CDR3 runs to 13 residues. CDR3: CASILGGGYEQYF. As DNA, the CDR3 is TGTGCCAGCATCCTCGGGGGGGGGTACGAGCAGTACTTC.

V and J are TRBV4-1 and TRBJ1-5, with a possible D match to TRBD1 (6 bases). The CDR3 length is 16 residues. Trimming cost V 0 bases and J 3 bases, with 12 bases left between them. Germline V gene data show CDR1 as MGHRA and CDR2 as YSYEKL. For the CDR3, the DNA is TGCGCCAGCAGCCAAGAAGGGGGTGAATACAATCAGCCCCAGCATTTT. It is translated as CASSQEGGEYNQPQHF.

This chain joins TRBV7-2 and TRBJ1-1; TRBD1 matches 12 bases. With 3 bases clipped from V and 1 base from J, the junction kept 12 bases outside the gene matches. Germline CDR1 is SGHTA and CDR2 is FQGNSA. The CDR3 loop spans 19 amino acids. CDR3 sequence reads: CASSFRPAGQGAGNTEAFF. As DNA, the CDR3 is TGTGCCAGCAGCTTTCGACCGGCGGGACAGGGGGCCGGGAACACTGAAGCTTTCTTT.

The J gene is TRBJ1-1, the V gene TRBV7-8, with 7 bases matching TRBD1. The germline V gene encodes CDR1 SGHVS and CDR2 FQNEAQ. With V trimmed by 5 bases and J by 0 bases, 3 bases remained unmatched. CDR3 length: 14 residues. The CDR3 DNA sequence: TGTGCCAGCAGCCCGGACAGGTTGAACACTGAAGCTTTCTTT. This codes for CASSPDRLNTEAFF. The whole variable domain, filled in from reference TRBV7-8 and TRBJ1-1, reads GAGVSQSPRYKVAKRGQDVALRCDPISGHVSLFWYQQALGQGPEFLTYFQNEAQLDKSGLPSDRFFAERPEGSVSTLKIQRTQQEDSAVYLCASSPDRLNTEAFFGQGTRLTVV.

The CDR3 DNA follows: TGTGCCAGCTCACCAGGGACAAAATTAGATGGCTACACCTTC. Residues: CASSPGTKLDGYTF. This chain joins TRBV18 and TRBJ1-2, with D tentatively TRBD1 (6 bases). The CDR3 has 14 amino acids. The V gene's germline CDR1 is KGHSH and CDR2 LQKENI. The V and J ends lost 2 bases and 6 bases respectively, with 13 bases between them.

This clone was detected once. The chain uses TRBV5-1 and TRBJ2-1; TRBD2 matches 8 bases. V shed 1 base and J 8 bases; nucleotides not matched to a gene: 26. Germline V CDR1 and CDR2: SGHRS, YFSETQ. CDR3 size: 21 residues. Here the CDR3 reads CASSLSAIPRLAITLMDEQFF. The DNA of the CDR3 is TGCGCCAGCAGCTTGAGTGCCATACCTAGACTAGCGATAACTTTAATGGATGAGCAGTTCTTC.

This chain links TRBV18 with TRBJ1-1; D not certain. The CDR3 is 16 residues long. The germline V gene has CDR1 KGHSH and CDR2 LQKENI. Trimming stripped 0 bases from V and 3 bases from J, with 14 bases between. The CDR3 protein is CASSPPSNRGDTEAFF. The DNA of the CDR3 is TGTGCCAGCTCACCACCATCGAACCGGGGAGACACTGAAGCTTTCTTT.

The CDR3 DNA reads as TGTGCCAGCAGTGAACTCCGGGATAGCCAGCAACAGTTCTTC. Translated, it gives CASSELRDSQQQFF. The chain combines TRBV2 with TRBJ2-1; TRBD2 might be the D (5 bases). V dropped 2 bases and J dropped 13 bases, with 18 bases sitting between them. Germline V lookup: CDR1 SNHLY, CDR2 FYNNEI. The CDR3 has 14 residues.

This clone is a singleton in its sample. The genes are TRBV7-2 and TRBJ1-5; D is possibly TRBD1 (5 bases). V was cut by 1 base and J by 4 bases, with 11 bases left in between. Germline lookup yields CDR1 SGHTA and CDR2 FQGNSA. This CDR3 has 15 residues. The CDR3 region has the DNA TGTGCCAGCAGCTTAGTGGGGGAGGGGAATCAGCCCCAGCATTTT. It yields the protein CASSLVGEGNQPQHF.

The chain combines TRBV19 with TRBJ2-5; TRBD2 aligns across 7 bases. Unmatched junction bases numbered 6, after V lost 4 bases and J lost 4 bases. Germline V CDR1 and CDR2: LNHDA, SQIVND (reference sequence). This CDR3 region has 14 residues. The CDR3 DNA reads as TGTGCCAGTAGTAACCTGGGGGGGAGAGAGACCCAGTACTTC. Protein sequence: CASSNLGGRETQYF.

This clone has a handful of counts. The CDR3 loop is CASSLNPRGYGYTF. The DNA of the CDR3 is TGTGCCAGCAGTTTAAACCCCCGGGGGTATGGCTACACCTTC. The V gene is TRBV28, the J gene TRBJ1-2; TRBD1 is a possible D gene (5 bases). Germline CDR1 and CDR2: MDHEN and SYDVKM. The CDR3 is 14 residues long. Trimming stripped 2 bases from V and 5 bases from J, with 12 bases between.

This clone was recorded only once. V usage is TRBV7-6 and J usage is TRBJ2-1, with 10 bases fitting TRBD2. Trimming took 5 bases from V and 4 from J; bases not matched to a gene: 5. This CDR3 spans 15 amino acids. Germline loops: CDR1 SGHVS, CDR2 FNYEAQ. CDR3 sequence reads: CASSRTSGRYNEQFF. The CDR3 DNA follows: TGTGCCAGCAGCCGGACTAGCGGCCGATACAATGAGCAGTTCTTC. The complete variable domain, with remaining parts taken from reference TRBV7-6 and TRBJ2-1, reads GAGVSQSPRYKVTKRGQDVALRCDPISGHVSLYWYRQALGQGPEFLTYFNYEAQQDKSGLPNDRFSAERPEGSISTLTIQRTEQRDSAMYRCASSRTSGRYNEQFFGPGTRLTVL.

The chain has TRBV19 and TRBJ2-1; possibly TRBD2 for D (6 bases). The germline gives CDR1 LNHDA, CDR2 SQIVND (reference sequence). The CDR3 extends over 15 amino acids. V gave up 7 bases and J gave up 0 bases, with 13 bases separating them. CDR3 loop: CASKSGLSSYNEQFF. The DNA for the CDR3 is TGTGCCAGTAAGAGCGGGCTGAGCTCCTACAATGAGCAGTTCTTC.

The rearrangement joins TRBV7-9 to TRBJ2-2, with a weak D call TRBD2 (6 bases). Trimming removed 5 bases from V and 5 bases from J, with 15 bases in between. Per germline, CDR1 SEHNR and CDR2 FQNEAQ (reference sequence). This CDR3 contains 15 residues. In DNA, the CDR3 is TGTGCCAGCAGCCACCAGGAGGGCTCGACCGGGGAGCTGTTTTTT. Amino acid sequence: CASSHQEGSTGELFF.

This clone has just one count. The chain links TRBV5-6 to TRBJ2-1; possibly TRBD2 for D (6 bases). Per germline, CDR1 SGHDT and CDR2 YYEEEE. CDR3 length: 16 amino acids. V shed 5 bases and J shed 0 bases, with 15 bases lying between them. CDR3 protein: CASSPGVSLSYNEQFF. The CDR3 DNA reads TGTGCCAGCAGTCCGGGGGTGTCCCTCTCCTACAATGAGCAGTTCTTC.

The chain is built from TRBV6-5 and TRBJ2-1; maybe TRBD1 (5 bases). Trimming stripped 0 bases from V and 4 bases from J, with 7 bases between. The CDR3 runs 14 residues. The germline V gene has CDR1 MNHEY and CDR2 SVGAGI. The CDR3 sequence: CASSYSKGYNEQFF. CDR3 DNA: TGTGCCAGCAGTTACTCGAAGGGGTACAATGAGCAGTTCTTC.

V and J are TRBV7-2 and TRBJ1-1, with D maybe TRBD1 (5 bases). CDR1 is SGHTA, CDR2 FQGNSA, per germline. The CDR3 has 15 amino acids. The V gene lost 3 bases and the J gene lost 1 base, with 12 bases spanning the gap. This CDR3 is CASSFRPRENTEAFF. The CDR3 bases are TGTGCCAGCAGCTTCAGGCCCAGGGAGAACACTGAAGCTTTCTTT.

The chain is built from TRBV6-5 and TRBJ1-5; 7 positions match TRBD1. Germline V gives CDR1 MNHEY, CDR2 SVGAGI. The CDR3 contains 15 residues. V shed 6 bases, J shed 4 bases, and the junction held 9 bases outside the gene matches. The CDR3 DNA reads TGTGCCAGCAGACCGGGACAGAGAATTAATCAGCCCCAGCATTTT. Its translation is CASRPGQRINQPQHF.

The chain is built from TRBV9 and TRBJ2-1; 7 bases fit TRBD2. Germline V gene data show CDR1 as SGDLS and CDR2 as YYNGEE. This CDR3 contains 16 residues. The V segment lost 0 bases and the J segment 5 bases; nucleotides outside the gene matches: 8. The CDR3 here is CASSVVSASGHNEQFF. CDR3 coding DNA: TGTGCCAGCAGCGTAGTGTCGGCTAGCGGACACAATGAGCAGTTCTTC.